The clone carrying this T cell receptor (beta chain) was seen only a few times. As to treatment: oral pan-JAK inhibitor, 5-10 mg twice daily. This record belongs to a study of CD8+ T cells in alopecia areata. V lost 4 bases to trimming and J lost 1 base; unmatched junction nucleotides: 5. The CDR3 sequence is 14 residues long. The germline V gene has CDR1 SQVTM and CDR2 ANQGSEA. cDNA prepared by RNA extraction and subsequent reverse transcription served as the template for sequencing. Repertoires were generated with immunoSEQ multiplex PCR, while TCRdb's copy carries only in-frame clones and drops some. The sample records more than 110,000 clones, about 59% being singletons.

The origin of this receptor is a human donor with alopecia areata. This chain connects TRBV29-1 to TRBJ2-7; 9 bases are shared with TRBD1. The source was CD8+ T cells sorted from blood, collected at week 4, from a patient treated with tofacitinib. The CDR3 sequence: CSVVGTGKSYEQYF. As DNA, the CDR3 is TGCAGCGTTGTAGGGACAGGGAAGTCCTACGAGCAGTACTTC.